The 10 T cell receptor beta chains listed next were all sequenced from one sample in a study of blood T cell repertoires in COVID-19. Profiling relied on immunoSEQ multiplex PCR, and the TCRdb table lists in-frame clones only, not all of them. The sample has 200,000 to 250,000 clones, approximately 83% seen once. Sequencing input: peripheral blood. These receptors were obtained from a woman aged 25 to 45 who had recovered from COVID-19.

V gene TRBV19 combines with J gene TRBJ2-2, with D tentatively TRBD1 (6 bases). The CDR3 spans 14 residues. V lost 7 bases and J 0 bases, leaving 9 bases between the germline ends. CDR1 is LNHDA, CDR2 SQIVND, per germline (reference sequence). CDR3 residues: CASIDRTNTGELFF. The CDR3 DNA sequence: TGTGCCAGTATAGACAGGACGAACACCGGGGAGCTGTTTTTT. The variable domain in full, with the rest retrieved from reference TRBV19 and TRBJ2-2, is DGGITQSPKYLFRKEGQNVTLSCEQNLNHDAMYWYRQDPGQGLRLIYYSQIVNDFQKGDIAEGYSVSREKKESFPLTVTSAQKNPTAFYLCASIDRTNTGELFFGEGSRLTVL.

The gene calls are TRBV3-1 (or the pseudogene TRBV3-2) and TRBJ2-7, with a weak D call TRBD2 (7 bases). This CDR3 is built from 17 residues. V was cut by 1 base and J by 2 bases, with 18 bases left in between. CDR1 and CDR2 (germline): LGHDT, YNNKEL (reference sequence). In nucleotides, the CDR3 is TGTGCCAGCAGCCAAGGGGTCCGGGGGGCTATAACCTACGAGCAGTACTTC. It encodes CASSQGVRGAITYEQYF.

The rearrangement uses TRBV3-1 (or the pseudogene TRBV3-2) and TRBJ1-1, with D uncertain. Germline CDR1 is LGHDT and CDR2 is YNNKEL (reference sequence). The ends were cut back, 4 bases at V and 8 bases at J, with 14 bases in the middle. This CDR3 contains 13 residues. CDR3 in amino acids: CASSLRGSTEAFF. The DNA of the CDR3 is TGTGCCAGCAGCCTCCGCGGGTCCACGGAAGCTTTCTTT.

The chain uses TRBV20-1 and TRBJ2-1; perhaps TRBD1 as D (6 bases). Trimming stripped 3 bases from V and 3 bases from J, with 12 bases between. This CDR3 spans 14 amino acids. In germline, CDR1 is DFQATT, CDR2 SNEGSKA (reference sequence). In DNA form, the CDR3 reads TGCAGTGCTAGTTCAGGGGTGCGCTACAATGAGCAGTTCTTC. Its translation is CSASSGVRYNEQFF.

The gene calls are TRBV10-3 and TRBJ1-6; 10 nucleotides align to TRBD1. Germline CDR1 and CDR2: ENHRY and SYGVKD. The CDR3 runs 15 residues. With 10 bases clipped from V and 6 bases from J, the junction kept 9 bases outside the gene matches. The CDR3 DNA follows: TGTGCCACCCAGGGGAGGACAGGGGGTAATTCACCCCTCCACTTT. It yields the protein CATQGRTGGNSPLHF.

The chain joins TRBV7-9 to TRBJ2-7; TRBD2 might be the D (6 bases). Trimming pared 4 bases from V and 6 bases from J, leaving 25 bases between. CDR1 SEHNR and CDR2 FQNEAQ come from the germline V gene (reference sequence). The CDR3 is 17 residues long. The chain's CDR3 is CASSSLHNSGLESEQYF. In DNA form, the CDR3 reads TGTGCCAGCAGCTCTCTTCATAACAGCGGGCTGGAGTCCGAGCAGTACTTC.

This rearrangement joins TRBV7-9 to TRBJ2-3, with 10 bases aligning to TRBD1. The germline gives CDR1 SEHNR, CDR2 FQNEAQ (reference sequence). The V gene end was trimmed by 5 bases and the J gene end by 2 bases; junction bases not matched to a gene: 7. CDR3 length equals 16 residues. CDR3 sequence: CASSPRQGAITDTQYF. DNA for the CDR3: TGTGCCAGCAGCCCAAGACAGGGGGCGATCACAGATACGCAGTATTTT.

The V call is TRBV5-1, the J call TRBJ1-1; 7 positions agree with TRBD1. The germline CDR1 and CDR2 sequences are SGHRS and YFSETQ. The V gene end was trimmed by 3 bases and the J gene end by 5 bases; junction bases not matched to a gene: 16. This CDR3 is built from 17 residues. In nucleotides, the CDR3 is TGCGCCAGCAGCTCTCAGTTTTTGAGGGGGCTTGGGACTGAAGCTTTCTTT. Encoded protein: CASSSQFLRGLGTEAFF.

This clone has just one count. The rearrangement links TRBV4-1 to TRBJ2-7, with D possibly matching TRBD2 (7 bases). The CDR3 length is 16 residues. The germline V gene encodes CDR1 MGHRA and CDR2 YSYEKL. V was shortened by 3 bases and J by 5 bases, with 20 bases between the two germline ends. CDR3: CASSHLSGGLQDEQYF. The CDR3 DNA reads as TGCGCCAGCAGCCACCTATCCGGGGGGCTCCAGGACGAGCAGTACTTC.

This chain links TRBV3-1 (or the pseudogene TRBV3-2) with TRBJ1-2; D is unresolved. The CDR3 length is 12 residues. With 1 base removed from V and 9 bases from J, the gap between germline ends came to 9 bases. Looked up from germline, CDR1 is LGHDT and CDR2 is YNNKEL (reference sequence). The CDR3 DNA reads as TGTGCCAGCAGCCAAGGAAGAGGCCGCTACACCTTC. It encodes CASSQGRGRYTF.